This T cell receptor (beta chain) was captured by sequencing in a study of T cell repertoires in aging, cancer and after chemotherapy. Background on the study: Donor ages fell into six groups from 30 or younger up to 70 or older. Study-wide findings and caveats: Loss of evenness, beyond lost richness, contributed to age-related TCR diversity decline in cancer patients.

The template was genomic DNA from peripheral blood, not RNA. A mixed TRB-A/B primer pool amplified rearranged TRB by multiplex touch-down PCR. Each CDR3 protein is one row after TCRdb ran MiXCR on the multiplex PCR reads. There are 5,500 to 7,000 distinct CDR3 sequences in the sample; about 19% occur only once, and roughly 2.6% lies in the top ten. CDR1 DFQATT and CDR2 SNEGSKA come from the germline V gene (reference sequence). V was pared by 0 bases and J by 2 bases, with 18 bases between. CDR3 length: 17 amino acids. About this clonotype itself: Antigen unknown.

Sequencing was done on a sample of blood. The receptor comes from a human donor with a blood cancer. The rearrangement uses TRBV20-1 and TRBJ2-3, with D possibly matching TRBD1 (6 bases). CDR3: CSARDQGPADVTDTQYF. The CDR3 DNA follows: TGCAGTGCTAGAGATCAGGGGCCAGCCGACGTCACAGATACGCAGTATTTT.